This record concerns one T cell receptor beta chain sequence. With 3 bases removed from V and 0 bases from J, the gap between germline ends came to 12 bases. The CDR3 extends over 16 amino acids. Germline V gene data show CDR1 as SGHTA and CDR2 as FQGTGA. This record comes from a study of cytotoxic CD8 clonotypes in ibrutinib-treated CLL. Across the whole study: Across the patients, some eleven were relapsed/refractory, about 15 treatment-naive and roughly 18 IGHV unmutated.

Only in-frame clones appear in the TCRdb table, and some are missing; sequencing was by immunoSEQ multiplex PCR. The sample lists about 180,000 clones, around 80% occurring once. This TCR came from a human donor with chronic lymphocytic leukemia. Specimen: PBMCs, collected after 24 months of ibrutinib treatment. The chain links TRBV7-3 to TRBJ2-4, with D unclear. The CDR3 protein is CASSFLGPVAKNIQYF. The CDR3 DNA reads TGTGCCAGCAGCTTCCTAGGACCCGTAGCCAAAAACATTCAGTACTTC.